This T cell receptor beta chain was sequenced in a study of blood T cell repertoires in COVID-19. On the study more broadly: The United States, Italy and Spain were the sources of the acute and convalescent COVID-19 samples.

How the authors handled the data: Estimates of nucleated cell counts were drawn from the amplification of reference gene primers. The protocol was immunoSEQ multiplex PCR, while the TCRdb copy is restricted to in-frame clones and leaves out a portion. V and J calls and clone size come straight from that table; D and trimming were deduced from the DNA. The top ten clones hold about 7.4% of a sample with around 200,000 clones, about 83% of them seen once. This clonotype was obtained from a woman between 45 and 65 years old with acute or convalescent COVID-19. What was sequenced was peripheral blood.

The CDR3 bases are TGCAGCATCCGGGCCTCGAGCGGGGATACGCAGTATTTT. Amino acid sequence: CSIRASSGDTQYF. V gene TRBV29-1 combines with J gene TRBJ2-3, with a tentative D call TRBD2 (6 bases). In germline, CDR1 is SQVTM, CDR2 ANQGSEA. The CDR3 length is 13 residues. The V gene lost 8 bases and the J gene lost 6 bases, with 18 bases spanning the gap.